This T cell receptor beta chain was recovered during a study of cytomegalovirus exposure and HLA in healthy donors. Points on this clone: Its matching antigen is unknown.

The CDR3 consists of 15 residues. The V gene lost 5 bases and the J gene lost 5 bases, with 19 bases spanning the gap. Germline CDR1 is SGHTA and CDR2 is FQGTGA. Study-wide findings and caveats: Common viral pathogens seemed, in a later analysis, to connect with several of the most significant clusters. The productive fraction for most TCR beta V segments was about 90% or about 30% in an earlier analysis. A later examination showed that TCR association rates differed by HLA locus, with DRB1 most and HLA-C fewest.

The PCR was carried out with 60 Vbeta primers and 13 Jbeta primers. TCRdb keeps only in-frame clones here, not all; method: immunoSEQ multiplex PCR. Of over 100,000 clones listed, about 75% are singletons. Regarding donors, all were healthy bone marrow donors. This receptor was identified in a woman aged 35 to 49 in good health and CMV-seronegative. The sample consisted of PBMCs. The chain joins TRBV7-3 to TRBJ2-7; D is possibly TRBD1 (5 bases). The CDR3 DNA reads TGTGCCAGCAGCCACGCCGCGGCAGGGCAAAACGAGCAGTACTTC. Its translation is CASSHAAAGQNEQYF.